One sample yielded the 8 T cell receptor beta chains listed below, sequenced in a study of OX40 agonist ivuxolimab in advanced cancers. Profiled with immunoSEQ multiplex PCR; TCRdb holds only in-frame clones, not every one. The sample holds around 43,000 clones, around nine tenths seen once. The sequenced sample was CD4+ or CD8+ T cells sorted from blood, obtained in a trial of the OX40 agonist ivuxolimab. These receptor sequences come from an adult with an advanced solid tumor such as melanoma, head and neck, liver or kidney cancer.

The V gene is TRBV6-5, the J gene TRBJ1-1, with D possibly being TRBD1 (5 bases). The CDR3 sequence is 14 residues long. Trimming removed 7 bases at V and 3 bases at J, with 15 bases between. Germline V gives CDR1 MNHEY, CDR2 SVGAGI. CDR3 in amino acids: CASTERGGDTEAFF. The DNA for the CDR3 is TGTGCCAGCACCGAGCGGGGGGGGGACACTGAAGCTTTCTTT.

The chain employs TRBV9 and TRBJ1-2, with D maybe TRBD1 (5 bases). In germline, CDR1 is SGDLS, CDR2 YYNGEE. Trimming shortened V by 3 bases and J by 2 bases, and 14 bases separated the two germline ends. The CDR3 has 15 amino acids. CDR3 nucleotide sequence: TGTGCCAGCAGCGCCTCGGGGGTCACCAACTATGGCTACACCTTC. Amino acids: CASSASGVTNYGYTF.

The rearrangement links TRBV6-5 to TRBJ2-7, with no clear D. Trimming stripped 4 bases from V and 0 bases from J, with 7 bases between. The CDR3 sequence is 13 residues long. Germline CDR1 MNHEY, CDR2 SVGAGI. CDR3 in amino acids: CASSFGFSYEQYF. As DNA, the CDR3 is TGTGCCAGCAGTTTCGGCTTCTCCTACGAGCAGTACTTC.

The chain recombines TRBV2 with TRBJ1-5; 8 nucleotides line up with TRBD1. The V gene's germline CDR1 is SNHLY and CDR2 FYNNEI. CDR3 length: 15 amino acids. The J segment lost 6 bases and the V segment lost 6 bases, leaving 10 bases of the junction unmatched. The CDR3 protein is CASSVRTGSVQPQHF. The CDR3 DNA sequence: TGTGCCAGCAGCGTTAGGACAGGGAGCGTTCAGCCCCAGCATTTT.

The V and J genes are TRBV5-6 and TRBJ1-1, with a tentative D call TRBD1 (5 bases). The CDR3 sequence is 14 residues long. Germline CDR1 and CDR2: SGHDT and YYEEEE. Trimming took off 5 bases at V and 0 bases at J, with 11 bases between the two ends. The DNA of the CDR3 is TGTGCCAGCAGACGGACACACTTGAACACTGAAGCTTTCTTT. Encoded protein: CASRRTHLNTEAFF. The variable domain in full, completed from reference TRBV5-6 and TRBJ1-1, reads DAGVTQSPTHLIKTRGQQVTLRCSPKSGHDTVSWYQQALGQGPQFIFQYYEEEERQRGNFPDRFSGHQFPNYSSELNVNALLLGDSALYLCASRRTHLNTEAFFGQGTRLTVV.

The V call is TRBV9, the J call TRBJ2-7, with 9 bases matching TRBD2. The CDR3 consists of 15 residues. Per germline, CDR1 SGDLS and CDR2 YYNGEE. Trimming took 4 bases from V and 2 from J; bases not matched to a gene: 7. DNA of the CDR3: TGTGCCAGCAGCCCCCTTGCGGGGGGGCCCTACGAGCAGTACTTC. Translated, it gives CASSPLAGGPYEQYF.

The chain recombines TRBV6-4 with TRBJ2-7; D not resolved. The CDR3 runs 15 residues. CDR1 is MRHNA, CDR2 SNTAGT, per germline. Trimming left V 2 bases short and J 3 bases short, with 14 bases between. CDR3 coding DNA: TGTGCCAGCAGTGACGGGGAACACGACAACTACGAGCAGTACTTC. It specifies CASSDGEHDNYEQYF.

This clone has a single count. The rearrangement joins TRBV7-5 to TRBJ1-1; TRBD1, the D gene given by the table, was not confirmed from the DNA. TRBV7-5 is flagged as a pseudogene. The CDR3 runs 14 residues. As DNA, the CDR3 is TGTGCCAGCAGCTCATCCTTTTCAGACACTGAAGCTTTCTTT. Its translation: CASSSSFSDTEAFF.